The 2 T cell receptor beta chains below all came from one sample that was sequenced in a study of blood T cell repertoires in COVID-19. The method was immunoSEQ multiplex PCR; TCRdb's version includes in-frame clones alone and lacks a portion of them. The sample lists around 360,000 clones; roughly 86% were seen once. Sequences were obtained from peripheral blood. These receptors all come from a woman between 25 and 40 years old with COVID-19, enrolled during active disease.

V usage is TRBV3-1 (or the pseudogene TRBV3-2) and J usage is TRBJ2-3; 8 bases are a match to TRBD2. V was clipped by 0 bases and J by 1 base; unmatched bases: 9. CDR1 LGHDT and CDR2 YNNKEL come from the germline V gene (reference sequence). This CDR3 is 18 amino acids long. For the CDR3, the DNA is TGTGCCAGCAGCCAAGAAAAAGCGGGAGACCTACGCACAGATACGCAGTATTTT. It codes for CASSQEKAGDLRTDTQYF.

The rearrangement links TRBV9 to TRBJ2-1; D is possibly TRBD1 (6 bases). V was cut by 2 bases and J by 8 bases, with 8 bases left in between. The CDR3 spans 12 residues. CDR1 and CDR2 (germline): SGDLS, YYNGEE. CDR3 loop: CASSVGAYEQFF. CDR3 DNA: TGTGCCAGCAGCGTGGGGGCCTATGAGCAGTTCTTC.